These 8 T cell receptor beta chains were all obtained from the same sample, sequenced in a study of T cells after yellow fever vaccination. Each CDR3 protein is one row after TCRdb ran MiXCR on the 5' RACE reads. The table lists a few hundred thousand distinct CDR3 sequences, around 8.1% of them singletons. The sample here was PBMCs, taken about 49 days after the first yellow fever vaccination. The source is a man younger than 30 who received the YFV17D yellow fever vaccine.

This clonotype showed up just a few times. The gene calls are TRBV11-2 and TRBJ1-1, with D unclear. V lost 2 bases and J 4 bases, leaving 8 bases between the germline ends. Germline V gene sequence: CDR1 SGHAT, CDR2 FQNNGV. The CDR3 covers 13 residues. CDR3 DNA sequence: TGTGCCAGCAGCTTACATCTCGGCACTGAAGCTTTCTTT. This translates into CASSLHLGTEAFF.

This clonotype occurred once. The chain carries TRBV12-3 or TRBV12-4 and TRBJ2-6; weak D call: TRBD1 (5 bases). The CDR3 covers 16 residues. V was pared by 5 bases and J by 3 bases, with 14 bases between. CDR3 protein: CASSTNRGNGANVLTF. The DNA for the CDR3 is TGTGCCAGCAGTACGAATAGGGGTAATGGGGCCAACGTCCTGACTTTC.

This clonotype has a handful of counts. V is TRBV29-1 and J is TRBJ2-7, with D perhaps being TRBD1 or TRBD2 (5 bases each). V gave up 3 bases and J gave up 3 bases, with 12 bases separating them. Germline V gene lookup returns CDR1 SQVTM and CDR2 ANQGSEA. There are 13 residues in the CDR3. The DNA for the CDR3 is TGCAGCGTTGAGATGGGACGGAACTACGAGCAGTACTTC. Residues: CSVEMGRNYEQYF.

This clonotype was found a few times. V and J are TRBV11-2 and TRBJ2-7, with TRBD2 as a possible D gene (7 bases). CDR3 size: 14 residues. Trimming pared 1 base from V and 4 bases from J, leaving 11 bases between. Germline-derived CDR1 and CDR2 are SGHAT and FQNNGV. The CDR3 coding sequence is TGTGCCAGCAGCTTAGCGGGGGGCAAGTACGAGCAGTACTTC. This sequence encodes CASSLAGGKYEQYF.

This clonotype was seen more than once but under ten times. This chain joins TRBV20-1 and TRBJ1-2; tentative D call: TRBD1 (5 bases). Trimming took off 3 bases at V and 6 bases at J, with 14 bases between the two ends. The CDR3 is 13 residues long. Germline lookup yields CDR1 DFQATT and CDR2 SNEGSKA (reference sequence). The CDR3 here is CSARPPGFNGYTF. CDR3 sequence (DNA): TGCAGTGCTAGGCCCCCAGGGTTTAATGGCTACACCTTC.

The chain is built from TRBV12-3 or TRBV12-4 and TRBJ1-1, with 9 bases aligning to TRBD1. The CDR3 is 12 residues long. The J segment lost 5 bases and the V segment lost 10 bases, leaving 5 bases of the junction unmatched. The CDR3, as DNA: TGTGCCACCTCGGACAGGGGTACTGAAGCTTTCTTT. As protein: CATSDRGTEAFF.

This clonotype showed up just a few times. V usage is TRBV7-3 and J usage is TRBJ2-3, with D perhaps TRBD1 (6 bases). CDR3 length: 15 residues. Germline assignment: CDR1 SGHTA and CDR2 FQGTGA. V lost 1 base and J 6 bases, leaving 14 bases between the germline ends. In DNA form, the CDR3 reads TGTGCCAGCAGCTTAAGGGGGCCGGGTTCTGATACGCAGTATTTT. This sequence encodes CASSLRGPGSDTQYF.

V is TRBV19 and J is TRBJ2-2; 10 positions agree with TRBD1. CDR3 length: 17 amino acids. Per the germline V gene, CDR1 is LNHDA and CDR2 is SQIVND (reference sequence). V lost 7 bases, J lost 5 bases, and 13 bases stayed unmatched. In DNA, the CDR3 is TGTGCCAGTACGCCCCCTGTGGGACAGGGGCGTACCGGGGAGCTGTTTTTT. This sequence encodes CASTPPVGQGRTGELFF.